These T cell receptor beta chains were read from a single sample in a study of human T cells and chemical hapten exposure. A single record per CDR3 protein comes from TCRdb applying MiXCR to the RACE reads. The table has tens of thousands of distinct CDR3 sequences, 6.7% seen once; the top ten hold approximately 1.6%. Sequencing used whole blood, obtained in connection with sensitization to the hapten diphenylcyclopropenone (DPC). The receptors shown here come from a woman in her 30s with alopecia areata. Some clones in this sample may be carry-over from other donors' samples. Both conserved end residues are part of each CDR3. D genes are given only for firm matches. Size is stated for part of the rows, as once, few or many counts, or as a class when the clone is expanded.

CDR3 protein: CSARVAQGFSGNTIYF
CDR3 DNA: TGCAGTGCTAGAGTAGCCCAGGGCTTCTCTGGAAACACCATATATTTT
V gene: TRBV20-1
clone size: many
J gene: TRBJ1-3
D gene: -

CDR3 protein: CASGKTGSNQPQHF
CDR3 DNA: TGTGCCAGCGGAAAGACAGGGAGCAATCAGCCCCAGCATTTT
V gene: TRBV27
clone size: many
J gene: TRBJ1-5
D gene: TRBD1

CDR3 protein: CASSYGQGYEQYF
CDR3 DNA: TGTGCCAGCAGCTATGGACAGGGGTACGAGCAGTACTTC
V gene: TRBV27
clone size: many
J gene: TRBJ2-7
D gene: TRBD1

CDR3 protein: CASSLSGSVTEAFF
CDR3 DNA: TGTGCCAGCAGTTTATCAGGGTCAGTCACTGAAGCTTTCTTT
V gene: TRBV12-3/TRBV12-4
clone size: few
J gene: TRBJ1-1
D gene: -

CDR3 protein: CASSLTGADFHGYTF
CDR3 DNA: TGTGCCAGCAGCTTAACAGGGGCAGATTTTCATGGCTACACCTTC
V gene: TRBV7-4
clone size: -
J gene: TRBJ1-2
D gene: TRBD1

CDR3 protein: CASSQGSGWQETQYF
CDR3 DNA: TGTGCCAGCAGCCAGGGGAGCGGGTGGCAAGAGACCCAGTACTTC
V gene: TRBV7-2
clone size: many
J gene: TRBJ2-5
D gene: -

CDR3 protein: CASSPGTGESYGYTF
CDR3 DNA: TGTGCCAGCAGCCCCGGGACAGGGGAAAGTTATGGCTACACCTTC
V gene: TRBV12-3/TRBV12-4
clone size: many
J gene: TRBJ1-2
D gene: TRBD1

CDR3 protein: CASGRGNNQPQHF
CDR3 DNA: TGTGCCAGCGGCCGGGGGAATAATCAGCCCCAGCATTTT
V gene: TRBV6-1
clone size: -
J gene: TRBJ1-5
D gene: -

CDR3 protein: CSVGRGGDEQYF
CDR3 DNA: TGCAGCGTAGGCAGGGGCGGGGACGAGCAGTACTTC
V gene: TRBV29-1
clone size: many
J gene: TRBJ2-7
D gene: -

CDR3 protein: CASSVQVLGEQYF
CDR3 DNA: TGTGCCAGCAGCGTACAGGTCCTGGGGGAGCAGTACTTC
V gene: TRBV9
clone size: many
J gene: TRBJ2-7
D gene: -

CDR3 protein: CASSSNLAGGYNEQFF
CDR3 DNA: TGTGCCAGCAGCTCGAATCTAGCGGGGGGTTACAATGAGCAGTTCTTC
V gene: TRBV11-2
clone size: -
J gene: TRBJ2-1
D gene: TRBD2

CDR3 protein: CASSQDVTSGNTIYF
CDR3 DNA: TGTGCCAGCAGCCAAGATGTGACAAGTGGAAACACCATATATTTT
V gene: TRBV3-1
clone size: many
J gene: TRBJ1-3
D gene: -

CDR3 protein: CASSQYSNQPQHF
CDR3 DNA: TGTGCCAGCAGTCAATATAGCAATCAGCCCCAGCATTTT
V gene: TRBV6-5
clone size: few
J gene: TRBJ1-5
D gene: -

CDR3 protein: CAWSGGQGRNQPQHF
CDR3 DNA: TGTGCCTGGAGTGGCGGCCAGGGGCGCAATCAGCCCCAGCATTTT
V gene: TRBV30
clone size: many
J gene: TRBJ1-5
D gene: -

CDR3 protein: CAWSFAATEAFF
CDR3 DNA: TGTGCCTGGAGTTTCGCGGCTACTGAAGCTTTCTTT
V gene: TRBV30
clone size: many
J gene: TRBJ1-1
D gene: -

CDR3 protein: CASRAEGSGYEKLFF
CDR3 DNA: TGTGCCAGCAGGGCGGAGGGGTCGGGGTATGAAAAACTGTTTTTT
V gene: TRBV7-2
clone size: few
J gene: TRBJ1-4
D gene: -